A single sample gave rise to the 17 T cell receptor beta chains below, sequenced in a study of cytomegalovirus exposure and HLA in healthy donors. PCR was performed using 60 Vbeta and 13 Jbeta primers. The assay was immunoSEQ multiplex PCR, and TCRdb's table has in-frame clones only and misses some. The profile shows 90,000 to 110,000 clones, 69% of them singletons. Source material: PBMCs. Receptor source: a man aged 30 to 39 in good health and CMV-seronegative.

This clone was detected only a few times. This rearrangement joins TRBV2 to TRBJ2-1, with 14 bases identical to TRBD2. The trim removed 8 bases at V and 7 bases at J, leaving 7 bases unmatched. CDR3 length equals 15 residues. Germline loops: CDR1 SNHLY, CDR2 FYNNEI. The CDR3, as DNA: TGTGCCAGCGAGAGGGGGACTAGCGGGAGTAATGAGCAGTTCTTC. It translates to CASERGTSGSNEQFF.

CDR3 amino acids: CASSQLTSGYEQYF. CDR3 sequence (DNA): TGCGCCAGCAGCCAACTCACTAGCGGCTACGAGCAGTACTTC. The chain has TRBV4-1 and TRBJ2-5, with 8 bases aligning to TRBD2. The J call may be mistaken, given a closer DNA end match to TRBJ2-7. Germline CDR1 is MGHRA and CDR2 is YSYEKL. The CDR3 is 14 amino acids.

The chain carries TRBV7-2 and TRBJ1-1, with 7 bases that match TRBD1. Germline-derived CDR1 and CDR2 are SGHTA and FQGNSA. The CDR3 length is 17 residues. The J segment lost 0 bases and the V segment lost 1 base, leaving 8 bases of the junction unmatched. Here the CDR3 reads CASSLDSRGQMNTEAFF. CDR3 nucleotide sequence: TGTGCCAGCAGCTTAGATAGCAGGGGACAGATGAACACTGAAGCTTTCTTT.

This chain links TRBV2 with TRBJ2-7; the D gene is possibly TRBD2 (7 bases). V shed 2 bases and J shed 2 bases, with 10 bases lying between them. The CDR3 runs to 14 residues. From germline, CDR1 is SNHLY and CDR2 FYNNEI. The CDR3 region is CASSESGGTYEQYF. CDR3 bases: TGTGCCAGCAGTGAATCGGGGGGCACCTACGAGCAGTACTTC.

The rearrangement links TRBV30 to TRBJ1-4, with 7 bases matching TRBD1. Germline CDR1 and CDR2: GTSNPN and SVGIG (reference sequence). The CDR3 sequence is 13 residues long. Germline trimming cut 7 bases from V and 11 bases from J; bases unmatched to any gene: 13. The CDR3 DNA reads as TGTGCCTTGACGGGACAGATTTTTGGGAAACTGTTTTTT. Its protein is CALTGQIFGKLFF.

The chain combines TRBV28 with TRBJ1-5; TRBD1 agrees at 8 bases. CDR3 size: 15 residues. The ends lost 5 bases at V and 6 bases at J; junction bases unmatched: 9. CDR1 and CDR2 (germline): MDHEN, SYDVKM. CDR3 DNA: TGTGCCAGCAGTCAGCGGACAGGGTGGGTTCAGCCCCAGCATTTT. It codes for CASSQRTGWVQPQHF.

J is TRBJ2-7 and V is TRBV7-9, with D unclear. Trimming left V 6 bases short and J 1 base short, with 7 bases between. CDR3 size: 12 residues. CDR1 and CDR2 (germline): SEHNR, FQNEAQ (reference sequence). The CDR3: CASRADSYEQYF. CDR3 in DNA: TGTGCCAGCAGGGCAGATTCCTACGAGCAGTACTTC.

This clone was seen a handful of times. V and J are TRBV14 and TRBJ2-5, with TRBD1 as a possible D gene (5 bases). The J call may be faulty, since TRBJ2-7 better matches the DNA end. CDR1 and CDR2 (germline): SGHDN, FVKESK. CDR3 length: 15 residues. The CDR3 region has the DNA TGTGCCAGCAGCCAATTGGAAGGGGCGCGACACGAGCAGTACTTC. Translation: CASSQLEGARHEQYF.

The rearrangement joins TRBV29-1 to TRBJ2-3, with 7 positions matching TRBD2. The CDR3 is 15 residues long. Germline V gene sequence: CDR1 SQVTM, CDR2 ANQGSEA. The V segment lost 2 bases and the J segment 4 bases; nucleotides outside the gene matches: 9. Here the CDR3 DNA reads TGCAGCGTTGAATTTGGGAGGGCCAACGCAGATACGCAGTATTTT. It encodes CSVEFGRANADTQYF.

A few counts support this clone. CDR3 amino acids: CASSQDPGPGGEKLFF. The CDR3 DNA sequence: TGCGCCAGCAGCCAAGATCCGGGCCCGGGAGGTGAAAAACTGTTTTTT. The chain carries TRBV4-3 and TRBJ1-4, with D uncertain. V was clipped by 0 bases and J by 7 bases, with 15 bases between them. The length of the CDR3 is 16 residues. The germline V gene has CDR1 LGHNA and CDR2 YSLEER.

V gene TRBV6-5 combines with J gene TRBJ2-7; 10 bases agree with TRBD2. With 2 bases clipped from V and 4 bases from J, the junction kept 8 bases outside the gene matches. The CDR3 is 16 residues long. The germline V gene encodes CDR1 MNHEY and CDR2 SVGAGI. The CDR3 here is CASSYEAASGSYEQYF. The DNA for the CDR3 is TGTGCCAGCAGTTACGAGGCTGCTAGCGGGAGTTACGAGCAGTACTTC.

This clone was picked up a small number of times. This chain links TRBV13 with TRBJ2-5; D uncertain. The J call is uncertain, as TRBJ2-7 better fits the DNA end. CDR1 PRHDT and CDR2 FYEKMQ come from the germline V gene (reference sequence). CDR3 size: 14 residues. CDR3 amino acids: CASSLGSGLAEQYF. CDR3 DNA: TGTGCCAGCAGCTTAGGATCCGGGTTGGCCGAGCAGTACTTC.

The chain combines TRBV6-1 with TRBJ2-2; 9 nucleotides align to TRBD1. J lost 8 bases, V lost 3 bases, and 10 bases had no gene match. This CDR3 contains 16 residues. CDR1 is MNHNS, CDR2 SASEGT, per germline. This CDR3 reads CASSDLLGQGVGELFF. CDR3 DNA sequence: TGTGCCAGCAGTGATTTATTGGGACAGGGAGTGGGGGAGCTGTTTTTT.

This clone was observed a handful of times. The rearrangement joins TRBV7-2 to TRBJ2-7; 10 nucleotides line up with TRBD2. Germline V CDR1 and CDR2: SGHTA, FQGNSA. The V and J ends lost 0 bases and 6 bases, in that order; junction bases with no gene match: 2. The CDR3 sequence is 14 residues long. The CDR3 loop reads CASSLAAGGLEQYF. The DNA for the CDR3 is TGTGCCAGCAGCTTAGCAGCGGGAGGGCTCGAGCAGTACTTC. The whole variable domain, filled in from reference TRBV7-2 and TRBJ2-7, reads GAGVSQSPSNKVTEKGKDVELRCDPISGHTALYWYRQSLGQGLEFLIYFQGNSAPDKSGLPSDRFSAERTGGSVSTLTIQRTQQEDSAVYLCASSLAAGGLEQYFGPGTRLTVT.

The J gene is TRBJ1-3, the V gene TRBV9; D unclear. The V and J ends lost 1 base and 0 bases respectively, with 11 bases between them. CDR1 and CDR2 (germline): SGDLS, YYNGEE. The length of the CDR3 is 16 residues. CDR3 sequence: CASSVSLRDSGNTIYF. CDR3 coding DNA: TGTGCCAGCAGCGTATCCCTACGGGACTCTGGAAACACCATATATTTT.

This sequence joins TRBV23-1 and TRBJ2-2; D perhaps matches TRBD1 (6 bases). TRBV23-1 is flagged as an ORF with uncertain function. CDR3 length: 16 residues. Deletions cut 0 bases from V and 6 bases from J, with 14 bases between. The CDR3 DNA reads as TGCGCCAGCAGTCAATCGAGGCCAGGGGTTCCCGGGGAGCTGTTTTTT. Translated, it gives CASSQSRPGVPGELFF.

Notes on this clone: At one end the junction does not follow the germline gene, possibly because of a read error. This chain uses TRBV7-9 with TRBJ2-2, with D possibly matching TRBD2 (5 bases). The CDR3 loop spans 16 amino acids. CDR1 and CDR2 from the germline V gene are SEHNR and FQNEAQ (reference sequence). The CDR3 nucleotides read TGTTCCAGCAGCCCCGTGGGAGCCTCGAACACCGGGGAGCTGTTTTTT. Amino acid sequence: CSSSPVGASNTGELFF.